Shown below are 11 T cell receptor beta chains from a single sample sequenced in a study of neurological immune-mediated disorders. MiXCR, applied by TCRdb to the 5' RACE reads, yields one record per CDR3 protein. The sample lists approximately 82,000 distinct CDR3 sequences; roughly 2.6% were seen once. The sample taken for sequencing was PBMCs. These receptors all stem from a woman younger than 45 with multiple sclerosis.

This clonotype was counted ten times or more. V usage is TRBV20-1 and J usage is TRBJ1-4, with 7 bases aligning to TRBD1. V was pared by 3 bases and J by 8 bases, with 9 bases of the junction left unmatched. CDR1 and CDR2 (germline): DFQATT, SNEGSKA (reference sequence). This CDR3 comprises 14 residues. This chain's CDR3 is CSASRRQGGEKLFF. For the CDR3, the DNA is TGCAGTGCTAGCCGACGACAGGGAGGGGAAAAACTGTTTTTT.

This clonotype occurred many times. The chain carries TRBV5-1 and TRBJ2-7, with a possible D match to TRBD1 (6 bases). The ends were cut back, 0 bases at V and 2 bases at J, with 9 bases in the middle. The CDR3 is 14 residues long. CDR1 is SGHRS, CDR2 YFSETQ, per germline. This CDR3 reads CASSLAGHTYEQYF. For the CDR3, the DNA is TGCGCCAGCAGCTTGGCGGGACATACCTACGAGCAGTACTTC.

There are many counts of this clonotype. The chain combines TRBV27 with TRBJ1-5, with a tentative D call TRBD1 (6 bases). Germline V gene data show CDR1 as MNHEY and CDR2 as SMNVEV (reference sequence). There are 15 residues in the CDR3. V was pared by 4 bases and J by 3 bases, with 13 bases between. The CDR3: CASSSDRGDNQPQHF. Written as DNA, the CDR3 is TGTGCCAGCAGTTCGGATAGGGGGGACAATCAGCCCCAGCATTTT.

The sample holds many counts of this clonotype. In nucleotides, the CDR3 is TGTGCCAGCAGTTTCTCGGGGGGAAACGAGCAGTACTTC. This translates into CASSFSGGNEQYF. The genes are TRBV12-3 or TRBV12-4 and TRBJ2-7; 7 nucleotides align to TRBD2. Losses at the gene ends were 3 bases for V and 5 bases for J; bases not matched to a gene: 4. The length of the CDR3 is 13 residues.

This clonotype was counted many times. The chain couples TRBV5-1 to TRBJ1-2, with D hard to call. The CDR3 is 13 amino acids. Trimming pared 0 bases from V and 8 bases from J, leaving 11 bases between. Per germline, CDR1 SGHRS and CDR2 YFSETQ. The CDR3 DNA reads TGCGCCAGCAGCTTGGAGAGGATAGGGGGCTACACCTTC. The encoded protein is CASSLERIGGYTF. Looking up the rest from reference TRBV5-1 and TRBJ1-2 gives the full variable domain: KAGVTQTPRYLIKTRGQQVTLSCSPISGHRSVSWYQQTPGQGLQFLFEYFSETQRNKGNFPGRFSGRQFSNSRSEMNVSTLELGDSALYLCASSLERIGGYTFGSGTRLTVV.

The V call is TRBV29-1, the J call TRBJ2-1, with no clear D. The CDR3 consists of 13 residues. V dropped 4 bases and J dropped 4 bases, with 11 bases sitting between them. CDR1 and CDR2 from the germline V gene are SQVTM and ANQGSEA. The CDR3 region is CSVGQIEYNEQFF. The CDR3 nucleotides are TGCAGCGTTGGCCAGATCGAGTACAATGAGCAGTTCTTC.

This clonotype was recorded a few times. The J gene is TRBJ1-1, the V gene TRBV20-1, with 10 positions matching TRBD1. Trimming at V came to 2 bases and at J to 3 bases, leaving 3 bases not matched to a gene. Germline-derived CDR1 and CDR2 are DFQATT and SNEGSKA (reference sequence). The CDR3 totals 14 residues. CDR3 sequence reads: CSARSGQGDTEAFF. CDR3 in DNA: TGCAGTGCTAGATCCGGACAGGGGGACACTGAAGCTTTCTTT.

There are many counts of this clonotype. This CDR3 is CASSPPSRQETQYF. CDR3 in DNA: TGTGCCAGCTCACCACCATCCCGACAAGAGACCCAGTACTTC. The chain employs TRBV18 and TRBJ2-5; D gene ambiguous. The CDR3 covers 14 residues. Germline V CDR1 and CDR2: KGHSH, LQKENI. V was clipped by 0 bases and J by 2 bases, with 7 bases between them.

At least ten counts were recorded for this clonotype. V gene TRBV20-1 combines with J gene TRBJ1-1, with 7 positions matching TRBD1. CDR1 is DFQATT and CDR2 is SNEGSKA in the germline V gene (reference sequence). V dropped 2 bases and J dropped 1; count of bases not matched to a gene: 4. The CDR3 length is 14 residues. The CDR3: CSARTGVSNTEAFF. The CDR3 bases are TGCAGTGCTAGAACAGGGGTGTCGAACACTGAAGCTTTCTTT.

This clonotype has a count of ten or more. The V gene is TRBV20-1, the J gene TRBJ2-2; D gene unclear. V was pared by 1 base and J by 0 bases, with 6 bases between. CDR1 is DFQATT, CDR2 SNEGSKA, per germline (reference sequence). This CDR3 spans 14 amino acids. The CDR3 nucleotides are TGCAGTGCTAGAGGGACCTCGAACACCGGGGAGCTGTTTTTT. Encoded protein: CSARGTSNTGELFF.

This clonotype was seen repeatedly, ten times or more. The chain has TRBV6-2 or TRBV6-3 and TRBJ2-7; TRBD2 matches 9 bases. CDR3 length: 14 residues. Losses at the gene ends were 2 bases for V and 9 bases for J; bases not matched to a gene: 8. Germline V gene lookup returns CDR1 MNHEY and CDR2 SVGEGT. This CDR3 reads CASSYQREARAQYF. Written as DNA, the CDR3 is TGTGCCAGCAGTTACCAGCGGGAGGCTAGGGCGCAGTACTTC.